The next 23 T cell receptor beta chains were all read from a single sample in a study of OX40 agonist ivuxolimab in advanced cancers. The assay was immunoSEQ multiplex PCR, and TCRdb's table has in-frame clones only and misses some. The table shows 70,000 or so clones, with 85% occurring only once. This specimen consisted of CD4+ or CD8+ T cells sorted from blood, obtained in a trial of the OX40 agonist ivuxolimab. Receptors were obtained from an adult with an advanced solid tumor such as melanoma, head and neck, liver or kidney cancer.

The chain joins TRBV11-1 to TRBJ1-2; D not certain. V was clipped by 1 base and J by 2 bases, with 5 bases between them. The CDR3 runs to 13 residues. The germline gives CDR1 SGHAT, CDR2 FQDESV (reference sequence). The CDR3 is CASSLVGNYGYTF. The CDR3, as DNA: TGTGCCAGCAGCTTAGTGGGCAACTATGGCTACACCTTC.

J is TRBJ2-1 and V is TRBV5-4; 11 bases map to TRBD1. Trimming removed 4 bases from V and 2 bases from J; junction bases left unmatched: 2. CDR3 length: 15 amino acids. In germline, CDR1 is SGHNT, CDR2 YYREEE (reference sequence). The CDR3 sequence: CASSPGQGAYNEQFF. In nucleotides, the CDR3 is TGTGCCAGCAGCCCGGGACAGGGGGCCTACAATGAGCAGTTCTTC.

The CDR3 DNA sequence: TGTGCCAGCAGCACCCGGACTAGCGGGAAAGGTAATGAGCAGTTCTTC. Its protein product is CASSTRTSGKGNEQFF. The rearrangement joins TRBV7-2 to TRBJ2-1, with TRBD2 identical over 12 bases. The CDR3 extends over 16 amino acids. V trimming: 5 bases; J trimming: 7 bases; junction bases outside the gene matches: 9. The germline V gene encodes CDR1 SGHTA and CDR2 FQGNSA.

The chain recombines TRBV5-1 with TRBJ2-4; tentatively, D is TRBD2 (6 bases). The V gene's germline CDR1 is SGHRS and CDR2 YFSETQ. V shed 4 bases and J shed 5 bases, with 19 bases lying between them. The CDR3 runs 16 residues. CDR3: CASSARWATGENIQYF. CDR3 DNA sequence: TGCGCCAGCAGCGCGAGATGGGCGACGGGAGAAAACATTCAGTACTTC.

The CDR3 sequence: CASSSTSGSPYEQYF. CDR3 DNA: TGTGCCAGCAGTTCTACTAGCGGGAGCCCCTACGAGCAGTACTTC. This chain links TRBV28 with TRBJ2-5; TRBD2 matches 11 bases. The J call is in doubt because the DNA end fits TRBJ2-7 better. CDR1 and CDR2 (germline): MDHEN, SYDVKM. The CDR3 length is 15 residues.

The V and J genes are TRBV11-3 and TRBJ1-5; no reliable D call. The length of the CDR3 is 17 residues. In germline, CDR1 is SGHNT, CDR2 YENEEA. Trimming cost V 3 bases and J 3 bases, with 18 bases left between them. CDR3 sequence (DNA): TGTGCCAGCAGCTTTGCTAGGTATGTCCAGACCAATCAGCCCCAGCATTTT. Translating gives CASSFARYVQTNQPQHF.

The chain links TRBV5-1 to TRBJ2-7; TRBD2 is a possible D gene (5 bases). The CDR3 extends over 12 amino acids. V was cut by 0 bases and J by 5 bases, with 6 bases left in between. CDR1 is SGHRS, CDR2 YFSETQ, per germline. CDR3 loop: CASSLAGNEQYF. In DNA form, the CDR3 reads TGCGCCAGCAGCTTGGCGGGGAACGAGCAGTACTTC.

This chain joins TRBV11-2 and TRBJ2-5; D tentatively fits TRBD1 or TRBD2 (5 bases each). Deletions cut 2 bases from V and 4 bases from J, with 11 bases between. The CDR3 has 14 residues. Germline loops: CDR1 SGHAT, CDR2 FQNNGV. Written as DNA, the CDR3 is TGTGCCAGCAGCTTAAGTGGGGGACGAGAGACCCAGTACTTC. Its translation is CASSLSGGRETQYF.

The genes are TRBV6-5 and TRBJ2-1; D gene unclear. V lost 8 bases and J lost 7, with 9 bases in between. Germline lookup yields CDR1 MNHEY and CDR2 SVGAGI. The CDR3 runs 11 residues. CDR3 bases: TGTGCCAGCCATTCCCTTAATGAGCAGTTCTTC. Its protein product is CASHSLNEQFF.

This chain uses TRBV10-3 with TRBJ2-7, with 8 bases aligning to TRBD2. CDR1 and CDR2 from the germline V gene are ENHRY and SYGVKD. The V and J ends lost 4 bases and 3 bases, in that order; junction bases with no gene match: 5. The CDR3 totals 14 residues. The CDR3 protein is CAISAGTRNYEQYF. The CDR3 bases are TGTGCCATCAGTGCCGGGACTAGAAACTACGAGCAGTACTTC.

The rearrangement links TRBV6-5 to TRBJ1-5; 7 bases fit TRBD1. Germline trimming cut 5 bases from V and 6 bases from J; bases unmatched to any gene: 10. The CDR3 runs 15 residues. Germline CDR1 reads MNHEY; CDR2 reads SVGAGI. The CDR3 here is CASSPAGGRSQPQHF. CDR3 sequence (DNA): TGTGCCAGCAGTCCAGCAGGGGGAAGGAGTCAGCCCCAGCATTTT.

This chain connects TRBV30 to TRBJ1-5; the D gene is possibly TRBD1 (5 bases). Germline V gene lookup returns CDR1 GTSNPN and CDR2 SVGIG (reference sequence). CDR3 length: 13 amino acids. The V and J ends lost 1 base and 7 bases respectively, with 11 bases between them. For the CDR3, the DNA is TGTGCCTGGAGTGCAGGGTTGGGCCAGCCCCAGCATTTT. It encodes CAWSAGLGQPQHF.

V usage is TRBV5-1 and J usage is TRBJ2-1, with 13 bases fitting TRBD2. Germline lookup yields CDR1 SGHRS and CDR2 YFSETQ. The V segment lost 2 bases and the J segment 9 bases; nucleotides outside the gene matches: 11. CDR3 length equals 17 residues. For the CDR3, the DNA is TGCGCCAGCAGCTTCGGACTAGCGGGGGCGTCGACAAGTGAGCAGTTCTTC. The encoded protein is CASSFGLAGASTSEQFF.

The chain joins TRBV7-9 to TRBJ2-3; no firm D call. V shed 3 bases and J shed 2 bases, with 6 bases lying between them. This CDR3 region has 13 residues. Germline V CDR1 and CDR2: SEHNR, FQNEAQ (reference sequence). The CDR3 spells CASSFWTTDTQYF. The CDR3, as DNA: TGTGCCAGCAGCTTCTGGACCACAGATACGCAGTATTTT.

V is TRBV4-3 and J is TRBJ1-4, with D perhaps matching TRBD1 (5 bases). The CDR3 contains 15 residues. Germline V gene lookup returns CDR1 LGHNA and CDR2 YSLEER. Trimming removed 1 base at V and 3 bases at J, with 9 bases between. The chain's CDR3 is CASSQGSGANEKLFF. CDR3 sequence (DNA): TGCGCCAGCAGCCAAGGATCGGGGGCTAATGAAAAACTGTTTTTT.

The chain joins TRBV28 to TRBJ2-1; 12 bases agree with TRBD2. Germline V gene sequence: CDR1 MDHEN, CDR2 SYDVKM. V shed 3 bases and J 9 bases; nucleotides not matched to a gene: 6. The CDR3 totals 15 residues. As DNA, the CDR3 is TGTGCCAGCAGTTTCCGACTAGCGGGAGAAGGTGAGCAGTTCTTC. Translation gives CASSFRLAGEGEQFF.

The J gene is TRBJ2-7, the V gene TRBV14; TRBD2 aligns across 11 bases. V dropped 1 base and J dropped 0; count of bases not matched to a gene: 8. The CDR3 contains 18 residues. Germline V gives CDR1 SGHDN, CDR2 FVKESK. CDR3 sequence: CASSQAPSGRLSSYEQYF. The DNA for the CDR3 is TGTGCCAGCAGCCAAGCACCTAGCGGGAGGCTGAGCTCCTACGAGCAGTACTTC.

This chain joins TRBV4-1 and TRBJ1-2, with D maybe TRBD1 (5 bases). The V end lost 1 base, the J end lost 5 bases, and 17 bases lay between the germline ends. The CDR3 is made up of 16 amino acids. Germline lookup yields CDR1 MGHRA and CDR2 YSYEKL. CDR3 coding DNA: TGCGCCAGCAGCCAAGCCCAGTTCGCCCAGGGTTATGGCTACACCTTC. Its translation is CASSQAQFAQGYGYTF.

The chain joins TRBV9 to TRBJ2-2; 12 positions agree with TRBD2. In germline, CDR1 is SGDLS, CDR2 YYNGEE. V lost 1 base to trimming and J lost 5 bases; unmatched junction nucleotides: 6. The CDR3 spans 17 residues. The chain's CDR3 is CASSVRLAGVGTGELFF. Here the CDR3 DNA reads TGTGCCAGCAGCGTAAGACTAGCGGGAGTCGGAACCGGGGAGCTGTTTTTT.

The rearrangement joins TRBV5-4 to TRBJ1-3; 8 positions match TRBD1. Trimming at V came to 5 bases and at J to 2 bases, leaving 6 bases not matched to a gene. Germline V gives CDR1 SGHNT, CDR2 YYREEE (reference sequence). The CDR3 totals 15 residues. CDR3 nucleotide sequence: TGTGCCAGCAGTAAGGACAGGGTAACTGGAAACACCATATATTTT. Amino acids: CASSKDRVTGNTIYF.

V and J are TRBV2 and TRBJ2-2, with D possibly matching TRBD2 (6 bases). Trimming pared 6 bases from V and 7 bases from J, leaving 15 bases between. The CDR3 extends over 14 amino acids. Germline V gene data show CDR1 as SNHLY and CDR2 as FYNNEI. The CDR3 DNA reads as TGTGCCAGCAGGTCGCCCGGGACTCTCGGGGAGCTGTTTTTT. Encoded protein: CASRSPGTLGELFF.

The chain links TRBV19 to TRBJ1-4, with D possibly TRBD1 on 5 matching bases. CDR3 length equals 16 residues. Germline V gene data show CDR1 as LNHDA and CDR2 as SQIVND (reference sequence). With 9 bases removed from V and 7 bases from J, the gap between germline ends came to 24 bases. DNA of the CDR3: TGTGCCAGCCGGGACGGAGCAGGGCCAGCGCTTGAAAAACTGTTTTTT. Its translation is CASRDGAGPALEKLFF.

This clone appeared a single time. J is TRBJ2-2 and V is TRBV28; 9 bases are a match to TRBD1. CDR1 is MDHEN, CDR2 SYDVKM, per germline. V lost 7 bases and J lost 5; bases outside the gene matches: 8. The CDR3 runs 15 residues. The CDR3 nucleotides are TGTGCCAGCAAACAGGGGGCGCTGGGGACCGGGGAGCTGTTTTTT. Translated: CASKQGALGTGELFF. Full variable domain (remainder filled in from reference TRBV28 and TRBJ2-2): DVKVTQSSRYLVKRTGEKVFLECVQDMDHENMFWYRQDPGLGLRLIYFSYDVKMKEKGDIPEGYSVSREKKERFSLILESASTNQTSMYLCASKQGALGTGELFFGEGSRLTVL.